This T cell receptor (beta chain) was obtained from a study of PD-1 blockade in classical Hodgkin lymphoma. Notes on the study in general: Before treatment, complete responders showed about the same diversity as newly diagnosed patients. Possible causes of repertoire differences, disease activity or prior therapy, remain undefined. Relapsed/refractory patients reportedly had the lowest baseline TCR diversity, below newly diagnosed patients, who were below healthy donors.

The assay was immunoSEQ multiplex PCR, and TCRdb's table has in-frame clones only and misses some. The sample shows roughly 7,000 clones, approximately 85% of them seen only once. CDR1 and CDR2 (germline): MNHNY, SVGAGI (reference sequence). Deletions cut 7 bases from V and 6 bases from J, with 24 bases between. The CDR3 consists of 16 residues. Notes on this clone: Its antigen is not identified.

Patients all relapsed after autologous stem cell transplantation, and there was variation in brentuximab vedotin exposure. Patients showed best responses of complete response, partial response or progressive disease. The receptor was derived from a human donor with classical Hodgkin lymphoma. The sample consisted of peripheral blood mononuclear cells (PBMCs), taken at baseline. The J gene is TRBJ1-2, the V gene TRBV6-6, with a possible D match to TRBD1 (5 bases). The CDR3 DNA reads TGTGCCAGCACCCCCGGGGGGAATTTTCCTAAAGATGGCTACACCTTC. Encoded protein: CASTPGGNFPKDGYTF.